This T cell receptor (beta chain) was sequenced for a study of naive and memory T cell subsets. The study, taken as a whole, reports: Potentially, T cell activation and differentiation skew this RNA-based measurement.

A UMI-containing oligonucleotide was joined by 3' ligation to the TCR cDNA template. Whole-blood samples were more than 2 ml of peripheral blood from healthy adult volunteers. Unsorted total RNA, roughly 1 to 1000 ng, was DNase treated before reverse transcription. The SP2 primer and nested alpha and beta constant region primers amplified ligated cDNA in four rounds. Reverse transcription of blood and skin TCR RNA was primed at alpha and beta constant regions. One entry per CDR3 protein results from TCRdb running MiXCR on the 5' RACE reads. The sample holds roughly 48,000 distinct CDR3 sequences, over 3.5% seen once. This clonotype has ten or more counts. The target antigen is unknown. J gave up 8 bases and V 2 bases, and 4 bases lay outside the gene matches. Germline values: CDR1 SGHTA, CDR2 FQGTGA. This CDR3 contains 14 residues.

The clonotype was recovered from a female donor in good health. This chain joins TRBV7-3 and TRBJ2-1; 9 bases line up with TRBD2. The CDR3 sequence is CASSLLAGLDEQFF. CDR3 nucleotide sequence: TGTGCCAGCAGCTTACTAGCGGGATTGGATGAGCAGTTCTTC. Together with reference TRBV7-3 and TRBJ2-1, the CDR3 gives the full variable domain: GAGVSQTPSNKVTEKGKYVELRCDPISGHTALYWYRQSLGQGPEFLIYFQGTGAADDSGLPNDRFFAVRPEGSVSTLKIQRTERGDSAVYLCASSLLAGLDEQFFGPGTRLTVL.